The 16 T cell receptor beta chains below come from one sample, sequenced in a study of CD4 and CD8 cells across lung adenocarcinoma regions. TCRdb passed the PCR reads through MiXCR, listing each CDR3 protein once. This table has about 12,000 distinct CDR3 sequences, around 61% appearing once. The sample comprised CD8+ T cells from the margin of a lung tumor. Receptors were obtained from a female donor with lung adenocarcinoma. The CD4 and CD8 labels of this study may be unreliable.

The chain links TRBV10-2 to TRBJ2-3; possibly TRBD2 for D (6 bases). The DNA end lines up better with TRBJ2-7; the J call may be wrong. CDR1 WSHSY and CDR2 SAAADI come from the germline V gene. This CDR3 region has 15 residues. As DNA, the CDR3 is TGCGCCAGCAGAGCGCTAGCGTGGGCCAAAGATATGCAGTACTTC. It specifies CASRALAWAKDMQYF.

This clonotype showed up just once. The chain recombines TRBV6-1 with TRBJ2-1, with 7 bases aligning to TRBD2. The J call is uncertain, as TRBJ2-7 better fits the DNA end. Germline values: CDR1 MNHNS, CDR2 SASEGT. CDR3 length: 14 amino acids. Here the CDR3 reads CASRQLGEGYEQYF. The CDR3 bases are TGTGCCAGCAGGCAATTGGGGGAGGGCTACGAGCAGTACTTC.

The V call is TRBV6-5, the J call TRBJ2-5; D uncertain. The last part of the DNA fits TRBJ2-7 better; the J call may be wrong. CDR1 is MNHEY and CDR2 is SVGAGI in the germline V gene. The CDR3 contains 11 residues. DNA of the CDR3: TGTGCCAGCAGCTATATCTACGAGCAGTACTTC. Translated: CASSYIYEQYF.

By its share, this clonotype is large (0.1 to 1%). This rearrangement joins TRBV6-1 to TRBJ2-3; TRBD1 agrees at 10 bases. The trim removed 5 bases at V and 1 base at J, leaving 3 bases unmatched. CDR3 size: 15 residues. Germline CDR1 and CDR2: MNHNS and SASEGT. CDR3 bases: TGTGCCAGCAGTCGACAGGGGGCGGGCACAGATACGCAGTATTTT. This sequence encodes CASSRQGAGTDTQYF.

This clonotype rates as medium-sized. The rearrangement links TRBV6-4 to TRBJ2-2, with a tentative D call TRBD1 (5 bases). The CDR3 is 15 amino acids. V lost 0 bases and J 5 bases, leaving 10 bases between the germline ends. Per the germline V gene, CDR1 is MRHNA and CDR2 is SNTAGT. The CDR3: CASSDSQGSTGELFF. As DNA, the CDR3 is TGTGCCAGCAGTGACTCTCAGGGTTCGACCGGGGAGCTGTTTTTT.

V usage is TRBV7-6 and J usage is TRBJ2-7, with D tentatively TRBD2 (7 bases). V was clipped by 4 bases and J by 2 bases, with 9 bases between them. In germline, CDR1 is SGHVS, CDR2 FNYEAQ. The CDR3 spans 13 residues. CDR3 residues: CASSSGGPYEQYF. The CDR3 DNA is TGTGCCAGCAGCTCCGGGGGGCCCTACGAGCAGTACTTC.

This clonotype was seen just once. The chain has TRBV5-1 and TRBJ2-1; tentative D call: TRBD2 (6 bases). The J call may be faulty, since TRBJ2-5 better matches the DNA end. CDR3 length equals 13 residues. From germline, CDR1 is SGHRS and CDR2 YFSETQ. The CDR3 loop is CASSFKGGETQYF. CDR3 nucleotides: TGCGCCAGCAGCTTTAAAGGAGGGGAGACCCAGTACTTC.

This sequence joins TRBV6-5 and TRBJ2-5; D gene unclear. The end of the DNA fits TRBJ2-7 better, so the J call may be wrong. CDR1 and CDR2 from the germline V gene are MNHEY and SVGAGI. CDR3 size: 12 residues. The CDR3 spells CASRLDLIEQYF. The CDR3 nucleotides are TGTGCCAGCAGACTCGACCTCATCGAGCAGTACTTC.

This clonotype counts as medium-sized. The V and J genes are TRBV7-2 and TRBJ2-3; D perhaps matches TRBD2 (6 bases). CDR3 length: 14 amino acids. V lost 3 bases and J lost 5, with 12 bases in between. Germline values: CDR1 SGHTA, CDR2 FQGNSA. DNA for the CDR3: TGTGCCAGCAGCTTTTCCGGCGGGGTAGATACGCAGTATTTT. This translates into CASSFSGGVDTQYF.

In this sample, this clonotype turned up many times. The chain combines TRBV10-2 with TRBJ1-6, with D maybe TRBD1 (6 bases). Germline CDR1 reads WSHSY; CDR2 reads SAAADI. V lost 2 bases, J lost 3 bases, and 8 bases lay in between. CDR3 size: 15 residues. This CDR3 is CASSEGQNYNSPLHF. Written as DNA, the CDR3 is TGCGCCAGCAGTGAGGGACAGAACTATAATTCACCCCTCCACTTT.

This clonotype was detected only a few times. The CDR3 loop is CASSTTGRYTDTQYF. Written as DNA, the CDR3 is TGCGCCAGCAGTACGACGGGACGGTACACAGATACGCAGTATTTT. The chain uses TRBV10-2 and TRBJ2-3, with D possibly being TRBD1 or TRBD2 (5 bases each). CDR1 is WSHSY and CDR2 is SAAADI in the germline V gene. The CDR3 runs 15 residues. Trimming took off 5 bases at V and 2 bases at J, with 14 bases between the two ends.

A word on this clonotype: A junction boundary mismatches the germline segment, possibly from a read error. The V call is TRBV6-1, the J call TRBJ2-3, with 7 nucleotides matching TRBD2. Looked up from germline, CDR1 is MNHNS and CDR2 is SASEGT. The CDR3 contains 16 residues. CDR3 nucleotides: TGTGCCAGCAGGCGTAGCGGGCGCCCAACCACAGAGACGCAGTATTTC. It codes for CASRRSGRPTTETQYF.

The gene calls are TRBV5-1 and TRBJ2-5; possible D gene TRBD1, 6 bases. The J call may be in error: the DNA end matches TRBJ2-7 better. Germline V gene data show CDR1 as SGHRS and CDR2 as YFSETQ. CDR3 length: 12 amino acids. The CDR3 here is CASSLQGYEQYF. CDR3 DNA sequence: TGCGCCAGCAGCTTGCAGGGGTACGAGCAGTACTTC.

Concerning this clonotype itself: Compared with germline, one end of the junction differs, possibly owing to a read error. V and J are TRBV10-3 and TRBJ2-4; D may be TRBD1 (5 bases). This CDR3 region has 15 residues. CDR1 and CDR2 from the germline V gene are ENHRY and SYGVKD. CDR3 in DNA: TGTGCCGTCGGGCAGGGCGTCTTCGCCAAAAACACGCAGTATTTC. Its translation is CAVGQGVFAKNTQYF.

This clonotype turned up a few times. The chain is built from TRBV20-1 and TRBJ2-7; perhaps TRBD1 as D (6 bases). This CDR3 spans 14 amino acids. Germline-derived CDR1 and CDR2 are DFQATT and SNEGSKA (reference sequence). Trimming pared 3 bases from V and 3 bases from J, leaving 15 bases between. CDR3 sequence reads: CSASRLRGFYEQYF. The CDR3 DNA reads TGCAGTGCTAGTCGCCTCAGGGGATTCTACGAGCAGTACTTC.

This clonotype qualifies as large. This chain joins TRBV6-1 and TRBJ1-2, with 11 bases identical to TRBD1. Germline V CDR1 and CDR2: MNHNS, SASEGT. V gave up 3 bases and J gave up 7 bases; unmatched junction bases: 1. The CDR3 is 13 residues long. CDR3 protein: CASSDGTGGGYTF. CDR3 DNA: TGTGCCAGCAGTGATGGGACAGGGGGTGGCTACACCTTC.